These 5 T cell receptor beta chains came from one sample sequenced in a study of tumor-infiltrating lymphocytes in localized non-small cell lung cancer. This table comes from immunoSEQ multiplex PCR, and its TCRdb copy is limited to in-frame clones, with some not included. The table lists 25,000 to 35,000 clones, 75% to 90% of them singletons. The sample consisted of lung tumor tissue. The receptors derive from a human donor with non-small cell lung cancer.

V usage is TRBV2 and J usage is TRBJ2-1, with 7 nucleotides matching TRBD2. The V segment lost 7 bases and the J segment 5 bases; nucleotides outside the gene matches: 8. In germline, CDR1 is SNHLY, CDR2 FYNNEI. This CDR3 has 14 amino acids. CDR3 protein: CASKLGAGNNEQFF. The CDR3 DNA reads as TGTGCCAGCAAACTAGGAGCGGGGAACAATGAGCAGTTCTTC.

The chain joins TRBV28 to TRBJ1-2; TRBD1 might be the D (5 bases). Germline V gene sequence: CDR1 MDHEN, CDR2 SYDVKM. The V gene lost 3 bases and the J gene lost 7 bases, with 9 bases spanning the gap. CDR3 length: 12 residues. The CDR3, as DNA: TGTGCCAGCAGTTTTTCGGGGGGTGGCTACACCTTC. Translation: CASSFSGGGYTF.

Note on this clone: Other DNA sequences of this sample code for an identical CDR3. The rearrangement uses TRBV2 and TRBJ1-2; TRBD1 matches 7 bases. The CDR3 covers 12 residues. The germline V gene encodes CDR1 SNHLY and CDR2 FYNNEI. J was trimmed by 7 bases and V by 4 bases; bases with no gene match: 3. CDR3 nucleotides: TGTGCCAGCAGTGCAGACAGGGTTGGCTACACCTTC. Its protein product is CASSADRVGYTF.

V is TRBV5-6 and J is TRBJ2-1; TRBD2 agrees at 10 bases. This CDR3 region has 15 residues. Trimming took 3 bases from V and 3 from J; bases not matched to a gene: 3. The germline V gene encodes CDR1 SGHDT and CDR2 YYEEEE. The CDR3 DNA follows: TGTGCCAGCAGCTCCTGGACTAGCGGCTACAATGAGCAGTTCTTC. Amino acids: CASSSWTSGYNEQFF.

The chain has TRBV7-9 and TRBJ2-5; D call uncertain. The CDR3 loop spans 10 amino acids. The V gene's germline CDR1 is SEHNR and CDR2 FQNEAQ (reference sequence). Trimming took off 4 bases at V and 5 bases at J, with 2 bases between the two ends. CDR3 region: CASSSETQYF. CDR3 in DNA: TGTGCCAGCAGCTCGGAGACCCAGTACTTC.